Sequencing of this T cell receptor beta chain was carried out in a study of B cell selection in AIRE deficiency. The study, taken as a whole, reports: About 30.6% of healthy-shared Treg sequences were found among patient Tconv cells. AIRE-deficient Tconv and Treg repertoires matched healthy donors in TCRBV, CDR3 length, diversity. Healthy donors alone shared 30% to 35% of around 3,700 Treg sequences; patients alone less than 9.5%.

A note on this clone: Antigen specificity is unknown.

Regulatory T cells were sorted as CD4+CD25hiCD127low/negative. Per the study methods: Pooled Tregs gave about 5.65x10^4 patient and 9.56x10^4 donor TCRbeta sequences. Produced via immunoSEQ multiplex PCR; TCRdb's table is partial and in-frame only. The D gene and trimming were derived from the DNA, and the V and J assignments and clone size from that table. The sample carries about 18,000 clones, roughly 91% recorded once. Sequenced input: CD4+CD25+ Tregs sorted from PBMCs. This TCR came from a human donor in good health.

CDR3 loop: CASSLAPGDYNEQFF. CDR3 DNA sequence: TGCGCCAGCAGCTTGGCCCCTGGTGACTACAATGAGCAGTTCTTC. V is TRBV5-1 and J is TRBJ2-1; no clear D gene. Trimming cost V 0 bases and J 3 bases, with 10 bases left between them. The germline CDR1 and CDR2 sequences are SGHRS and YFSETQ. The CDR3 spans 15 residues.